The 13 T cell receptor beta chains below come from one sample, sequenced in a study of shared clonotypes between healthy human individuals (dated by TCRdb to about 2020). Preparation of the library involved the immunoSEQ multiplex PCR assay. Here the immuneACCESS table is served through TCRdb, limited to in-frame sequences with V and J called. Missing clones are a known gap in these copies; in checked studies unresolved V genes cover under half, and the rest lacks a known reason. Counted in this sample were 600,000 to 750,000 clones; roughly 87% of them appeared once. About 34% of the sample is in the top ten clones. Sequenced material: memory CD8+ T cells from PBMCs. Taken with the paper, the label for cell subset or site translates to: CD45RO+ cells pooled with CCR7-negative TemRA cells. The receptors stem from a man younger than 30 in good health. Some clones in this sample may be carry-over from other donors' samples.

CDR3 sequence reads: CASTPRGRRTEAFF. CDR3 in DNA: TGTGCCAGTACCCCAAGGGGGCGTCGGACTGAAGCTTTCTTT. This sequence joins TRBV19 and TRBJ1-1, with 7 bases that match TRBD1. This CDR3 comprises 14 residues. Germline trimming cut 7 bases from V and 5 bases from J; bases unmatched to any gene: 10. Germline V gives CDR1 LNHDA, CDR2 SQIVND (reference sequence).

The V gene is TRBV9, the J gene TRBJ2-1; 7 nucleotides match TRBD2. The germline V gene has CDR1 SGDLS and CDR2 YYNGEE. The V gene end was trimmed by 3 bases and the J gene end by 2 bases; junction bases not matched to a gene: 17. This CDR3 is 19 amino acids long. The CDR3 loop reads CASSEPLEGGSIPYNEQFF. The DNA for the CDR3 is TGTGCCAGCAGCGAGCCCCTTGAGGGCGGGAGTATCCCCTACAATGAGCAGTTCTTC.

CDR3 nucleotide sequence: TGCAGCGCAGGACAGGGAATGAACACTGAAGCTTTCTTT. Its translation: CSAGQGMNTEAFF. The rearrangement uses TRBV29-1 and TRBJ1-1, with 8 positions matching TRBD1. Germline-derived CDR1 and CDR2 are SQVTM and ANQGSEA. V shed 7 bases, J shed 0 bases, and the junction held 4 bases outside the gene matches. The CDR3 contains 13 residues.

On this clone itself: At the DNA level, this CDR3 is encoded by other sequences in the same sample as well. V gene TRBV27 combines with J gene TRBJ1-1, with no clear D. The V gene lost 6 bases and the J gene lost 1 base, with 9 bases spanning the gap. Per germline, CDR1 MNHEY and CDR2 SMNVEV (reference sequence). This CDR3 is built from 13 residues. The CDR3 nucleotides read TGTGCCAGCAGGCCGCGAGAGAACACTGAAGCTTTCTTT. Its protein product is CASRPRENTEAFF.

As for this clone: Within the sample, other DNA sequences also encode this same CDR3. CDR3 in DNA: TGTGCCAGCAGTTTATACCCAGGGGGCTACGAGCAGTACTTC. Residues: CASSLYPGGYEQYF. The V and J genes are TRBV27 and TRBJ2-7; 7 positions agree with TRBD1. The CDR3 spans 14 residues. V lost 1 base to trimming and J lost 3 bases; unmatched junction nucleotides: 3. Germline V CDR1 and CDR2: MNHEY, SMNVEV (reference sequence).

The genes are TRBV5-1 and TRBJ2-3; D is undetermined. The CDR3 sequence is 11 residues long. Trimming took 2 bases from V and 2 from J, leaving 0 bases between them. Germline lookup yields CDR1 SGHRS and CDR2 YFSETQ. This CDR3 reads CASSFTDTQYF. As DNA, the CDR3 is TGCGCCAGCAGCTTCACAGATACGCAGTATTTT.

Concerning this clone: A far larger clone is one base from this, pointing to a likely read error. Other DNA sequences in this sample translate to the same CDR3. V is TRBV29-1 and J is TRBJ2-7; the D call may be TRBD1 or TRBD2 (6 bases each). CDR3 length: 14 residues. The germline gives CDR1 SQVTM, CDR2 ANQGSEA. The CDR3 DNA sequence: TGCAGCGTTGTTGGAGGGACACGGCCCTACGAACAGTACTTC. This translates into CSVVGGTRPYEQYF.

The chain is built from TRBV4-3 and TRBJ1-5; 9 bases line up with TRBD1. The CDR3 consists of 15 residues. Germline CDR1 is LGHNA and CDR2 is YSLEER. V lost 6 bases and J lost 5; bases outside the gene matches: 8. The chain's CDR3 is CASSSGTGFDQPQHF. DNA of the CDR3: TGCGCCAGCAGTAGCGGGACAGGGTTTGATCAGCCCCAGCATTTT.

J is TRBJ1-2 and V is TRBV7-8; D not resolved. V was pared by 5 bases and J by 7 bases, with 11 bases between. The V gene's germline CDR1 is SGHVS and CDR2 FQNEAQ. This CDR3 contains 12 residues. CDR3 amino acids: CASSLEGAGYTF. The CDR3 region has the DNA TGTGCCAGCAGCCTCGAGGGAGCTGGCTACACCTTC.

The chain couples TRBV7-2 to TRBJ2-3, with 7 nucleotides matching TRBD2. Germline V CDR1 and CDR2: SGHTA, FQGNSA. V was pared by 5 bases and J by 2 bases, with 10 bases of the junction left unmatched. The CDR3 spans 16 residues. In DNA, the CDR3 is TGTGCCAGCAGCCCTAGCGGAAAAAGCTCCACAGATACGCAGTATTTT. It specifies CASSPSGKSSTDTQYF.

The CDR3 nucleotides are TGCGCCACCCTTTCCACCGAGGGACTTTCCTTCCAAGAGACCCAGTACTTC. It codes for CATLSTEGLSFQETQYF. The chain joins TRBV10-1 to TRBJ2-5; perhaps TRBD2 as D (6 bases). Germline CDR1 is WNHNN and CDR2 is SYGVQD (reference sequence). The germline V and J ends were trimmed by 10 bases and 1 base, with 25 bases remaining between them. The CDR3 runs 17 residues.

This clone has only one observation. This chain uses TRBV7-9 with TRBJ2-7, with TRBD1 matching 7 bases. This CDR3 is built from 15 residues. Germline V CDR1 and CDR2: SEHNR, FQNEAQ (reference sequence). V was clipped by 5 bases and J by 3 bases; unmatched bases: 10. DNA for the CDR3: TGTGCCAGCAGCCCGACCCAGGGGGTGGTCTACGAGCAGTACTTC. Amino acid sequence: CASSPTQGVVYEQYF.

V and J are TRBV15 and TRBJ2-7; D call uncertain. The V and J ends lost 0 bases and 1 base respectively, with 10 bases between them. From germline, CDR1 is LNHNV and CDR2 YYDKDF (reference sequence). CDR3 size: 15 residues. The CDR3 sequence: CATSRDRGKSYEQYF. The CDR3 DNA follows: TGTGCCACCAGCAGAGATCGCGGAAAGTCCTACGAGCAGTACTTC.